This T cell receptor beta chain came from a study of beta chain features in type 1 diabetes. The CDR3 runs 14 residues. Germline loops: CDR1 SGHTA, CDR2 FQGNSA. Trimming left V 3 bases short and J 1 base short, with 9 bases between. Expressed TCRB transcripts were sequenced because the entire RNA isolate underwent reverse transcription. The read count averaged around 3.6 million across naive, central memory and regulatory T cell samples. Produced via immunoSEQ multiplex PCR; TCRdb's table is partial and in-frame only. The sample yields over 120,000 clones, about 9.2% seen once. This chain uses TRBV7-2 with TRBJ1-1, with TRBD1 as a possible D gene (5 bases). The sequenced material came from central memory CD4+ T cells from blood. This receptor was taken from a man between 18 and 35 years old in good health. CDR3 sequence: CASSFSDRNTEAFF. The CDR3 DNA reads TGTGCCAGCAGCTTTTCCGACAGGAACACTGAAGCTTTCTTT.